One and the same sample provided the 30 T cell receptor beta chains below, sequenced in a study of cytomegalovirus exposure and HLA in healthy donors. The method was immunoSEQ multiplex PCR; TCRdb's version includes in-frame clones alone and lacks a portion of them. The repertoire includes about 250,000 clones, about 90% of them detected once, and approximately 12% sits in the top ten. Sequencing was done on a sample of PBMCs. The receptors were gathered from a man aged 18 to 29 in good health and CMV-seropositive.

This rearrangement joins TRBV4-2 to TRBJ2-1, with D possibly TRBD1 on 5 matching bases. CDR1 and CDR2 from the germline V gene are LGHNA and YNFKEQ. The CDR3 loop spans 13 amino acids. Trimming removed 0 bases at V and 11 bases at J, with 11 bases between. CDR3 in DNA: TGTGCCAGCAGCCAAGATCAGGGTGCGCAGCAGTTCTTC. Translating gives CASSQDQGAQQFF.

This chain uses TRBV15 with TRBJ1-2; 7 nucleotides agree with TRBD1. V lost 2 bases to trimming and J lost 7 bases; unmatched junction nucleotides: 10. This CDR3 is built from 15 residues. Looked up from germline, CDR1 is LNHNV and CDR2 is YYDKDF (reference sequence). The CDR3 loop reads CATSRFRGLRRGYTF. The DNA of the CDR3 is TGTGCCACCAGCAGATTTAGGGGGCTACGGCGTGGCTACACCTTC.

V gene TRBV5-1 combines with J gene TRBJ2-7; 8 bases line up with TRBD2. Germline trimming cut 7 bases from V and 5 bases from J; bases unmatched to any gene: 14. The CDR3 consists of 15 residues. Germline V gene data show CDR1 as SGHRS and CDR2 as YFSETQ. The CDR3 reads CASSAGLAGPNEQYF. The DNA of the CDR3 is TGCGCCAGCTCCGCTGGACTAGCAGGTCCCAACGAGCAGTACTTC.

The J gene is TRBJ2-3, the V gene TRBV5-1; 7 positions agree with TRBD1. Germline lookup yields CDR1 SGHRS and CDR2 YFSETQ. V trimming: 5 bases; J trimming: 0 bases; junction bases outside the gene matches: 6. This CDR3 contains 15 residues. The CDR3 bases are TGCGCCAGCAGGTTAGGGACAGATAGCACAGATACGCAGTATTTT. This sequence encodes CASRLGTDSTDTQYF.

This clone was seen once. The CDR3 is CASREPVTLGRQQFF. DNA of the CDR3: TGTGCCAGCAGGGAACCGGTAACCTTGGGGCGTCAGCAGTTCTTC. This rearrangement joins TRBV6-1 to TRBJ2-1, with a tentative D call TRBD1 (5 bases). CDR3 length: 15 residues. Trimming left V 6 bases short and J 11 bases short, with 23 bases between. CDR1 and CDR2 from the germline V gene are MNHNS and SASEGT.

J is TRBJ2-1 and V is TRBV25-1; 10 bases match TRBD2. The CDR3 has 12 residues. The germline gives CDR1 MGHDK, CDR2 SYGVNS. Germline trimming cut 6 bases from V and 7 bases from J; bases unmatched to any gene: 0. CDR3 loop: CASRLAGNEQFF. The CDR3 nucleotides read TGTGCCAGCAGACTAGCGGGGAATGAGCAGTTCTTC.

This rearrangement joins TRBV29-1 to TRBJ1-3; weak D call: TRBD1 (6 bases). V was trimmed by 3 bases and J by 4 bases, leaving 13 bases between them. CDR1 is SQVTM, CDR2 ANQGSEA, per germline. This CDR3 spans 14 amino acids. The CDR3 sequence is CSVELTGSGNTIYF. CDR3 coding DNA: TGCAGCGTTGAGTTAACAGGGTCAGGAAACACCATATATTTT.

CDR3 DNA: TGTGCCAGCAGAACCGGGACTAACAATGAGCAGTTCTTC. It is translated as CASRTGTNNEQFF. V gene TRBV5-4 combines with J gene TRBJ2-1; TRBD2 matches at 7 bases. V trimming: 5 bases; J trimming: 5 bases; junction bases outside the gene matches: 4. Germline CDR1 is SGHNT and CDR2 is YYREEE (reference sequence). This CDR3 comprises 13 residues. The variable domain in full, completed from reference TRBV5-4 and TRBJ2-1, reads ETGVTQSPTHLIKTRGQQVTLRCSSQSGHNTVSWYQQALGQGPQFIFQYYREEENGRGNFPPRFSGLQFPNYSSELNVNALELDDSALYLCASRTGTNNEQFFGPGTRLTVL.

The chain couples TRBV7-2 to TRBJ2-7, with 9 bases lining up with TRBD1. Germline V gene data show CDR1 as SGHTA and CDR2 as FQGNSA. The CDR3 is 15 residues long. J gave up 5 bases and V 1 base, and 6 bases lay outside the gene matches. The CDR3 DNA reads as TGTGCCAGCAGCTTAGGGAACAGGGGGCTGGACGAGCAGTACTTC. This sequence encodes CASSLGNRGLDEQYF. Together with reference TRBV7-2 and TRBJ2-7, the CDR3 gives the full variable domain: GAGVSQSPSNKVTEKGKDVELRCDPISGHTALYWYRQSLGQGLEFLIYFQGNSAPDKSGLPSDRFSAERTGGSVSTLTIQRTQQEDSAVYLCASSLGNRGLDEQYFGPGTRLTVT.

The chain recombines TRBV29-1 with TRBJ2-5, with TRBD2 identical over 8 bases. The CDR3 runs 14 residues. V shed 4 bases, J shed 0 bases, and the junction held 4 bases outside the gene matches. Germline V gene lookup returns CDR1 SQVTM and CDR2 ANQGSEA. CDR3 protein: CSVVSSGYQETQYF. In DNA, the CDR3 is TGCAGCGTTGTCTCTAGCGGGTACCAAGAGACCCAGTACTTC.

This sequence joins TRBV18 and TRBJ2-5, with TRBD1 identical over 7 bases. Germline V gene lookup returns CDR1 KGHSH and CDR2 LQKENI. This CDR3 has 15 amino acids. V shed 6 bases and J 5 bases; nucleotides not matched to a gene: 12. The CDR3 DNA is TGTGCCAGCTCGTACTCTACAGGGGTACGGGAGACCCAGTACTTC. Residues: CASSYSTGVRETQYF.

The rearrangement links TRBV20-1 to TRBJ2-3; D remains ambiguous. Trimming shortened V by 8 bases and J by 0 bases, and 6 bases separated the two germline ends. Germline V gene lookup returns CDR1 DFQATT and CDR2 SNEGSKA (reference sequence). This CDR3 is built from 11 residues. In nucleotides, the CDR3 is TGCAGTAAAACCAGCACAGATACGCAGTATTTT. Protein: CSKTSTDTQYF.

The chain joins TRBV28 to TRBJ2-5; 7 bases are shared with TRBD1. From germline, CDR1 is MDHEN and CDR2 SYDVKM. This CDR3 region has 14 residues. V gave up 6 bases and J gave up 5 bases; unmatched junction bases: 9. The CDR3 is CASSRQGLSETQYF. For the CDR3, the DNA is TGTGCCAGCAGCCGACAGGGATTGAGTGAGACCCAGTACTTC.

The chain carries TRBV4-2 and TRBJ1-4; D gene ambiguous. From germline, CDR1 is LGHNA and CDR2 YNFKEQ. Trimming left V 1 base short and J 8 bases short, with 14 bases between. The CDR3 length is 15 residues. The CDR3 region is CASSQVRSPGEKLFF. The CDR3 DNA is TGTGCCAGCAGCCAAGTCAGGTCGCCGGGCGAAAAACTGTTTTTT.

The genes are TRBV5-1 and TRBJ2-6; 7 bases are shared with TRBD1. CDR1 and CDR2 from the germline V gene are SGHRS and YFSETQ. The ends lost 3 bases at V and 0 bases at J; junction bases unmatched: 6. The CDR3 is 17 amino acids. CDR3 nucleotides: TGCGCCAGCAGCTGGGGACAGATACCCTCTGGGGCCAACGTCCTGACTTTC. Its translation is CASSWGQIPSGANVLTF. The variable domain in full, with the rest retrieved from reference TRBV5-1 and TRBJ2-6, is KAGVTQTPRYLIKTRGQQVTLSCSPISGHRSVSWYQQTPGQGLQFLFEYFSETQRNKGNFPGRFSGRQFSNSRSEMNVSTLELGDSALYLCASSWGQIPSGANVLTFGAGSRLTVL.

This clone was observed a few times. V and J are TRBV13 and TRBJ2-7, with D hard to call. The CDR3 totals 11 residues. V lost 5 bases, J lost 7 bases, and 9 bases lay in between. Germline lookup yields CDR1 PRHDT and CDR2 FYEKMQ (reference sequence). The CDR3 DNA sequence: TGTGCCAGCAGCCCCGGCGTGGAGCAGTACTTC. It yields the protein CASSPGVEQYF.

This clone was picked up one time. The rearrangement joins TRBV15 to TRBJ2-5; D is uncertain. Between the trimmed V and J ends, which lost 0 bases and 4 bases, there was a span of 21 bases. CDR3 length: 18 amino acids. Germline loops: CDR1 LNHNV, CDR2 YYDKDF (reference sequence). CDR3 DNA sequence: TGTGCCACCAGCAGAGATTGGAACGAGCATCTCCGCCGAGAGACCCAGTACTTC. Encoded protein: CATSRDWNEHLRRETQYF.

This chain connects TRBV10-3 to TRBJ1-1; D is unresolved. CDR1 ENHRY and CDR2 SYGVKD come from the germline V gene. V lost 8 bases to trimming and J lost 0 bases, with 13 bases between them. The CDR3 length is 14 residues. The CDR3 is CAIAKGYLNTEAFF. In DNA form, the CDR3 reads TGTGCCATCGCCAAAGGCTACCTGAACACTGAAGCTTTCTTT.

The chain couples TRBV5-1 to TRBJ1-5; 9 bases match TRBD1. V lost 2 bases and J lost 5; bases outside the gene matches: 5. CDR3 length: 15 residues. Germline V gene data show CDR1 as SGHRS and CDR2 as YFSETQ. The CDR3 protein is CASSLTTGGDQPQHF. Written as DNA, the CDR3 is TGCGCCAGCAGCTTAACTACAGGGGGCGATCAGCCCCAGCATTTT. Complete variable domain (other parts from reference TRBV5-1 and TRBJ1-5): KAGVTQTPRYLIKTRGQQVTLSCSPISGHRSVSWYQQTPGQGLQFLFEYFSETQRNKGNFPGRFSGRQFSNSRSEMNVSTLELGDSALYLCASSLTTGGDQPQHFGDGTRLSIL.

In its sample, this clone was seen once. The rearrangement uses TRBV30 and TRBJ1-2; tentative D call: TRBD1 (6 bases). V gave up 3 bases and J gave up 6 bases, with 20 bases separating them. CDR1 and CDR2 (germline): GTSNPN, SVGIG (reference sequence). This CDR3 region has 15 residues. The CDR3 DNA is TGTGCCTGGAGCGGGGGCATGGGGACCCGGGATGGCTACACCTTC. This encodes CAWSGGMGTRDGYTF.

The gene calls are TRBV30 and TRBJ1-1; maybe TRBD1 (6 bases). CDR1 is GTSNPN and CDR2 is SVGIG in the germline V gene (reference sequence). The V gene lost 5 bases and the J gene lost 0 bases, with 10 bases spanning the gap. The CDR3 has 13 residues. Here the CDR3 DNA reads TGTGCCTGGGAGGGGGGCGTGAACACTGAAGCTTTCTTT. It translates to CAWEGGVNTEAFF.

This chain links TRBV4-2 with TRBJ2-1; unclear D gene. The CDR3 covers 16 residues. The germline V gene encodes CDR1 LGHNA and CDR2 YNFKEQ. Between the trimmed V and J ends, which lost 4 bases and 1 base, there was a span of 14 bases. The CDR3 sequence is CASSRSPYVSYNEQFF. The DNA for the CDR3 is TGTGCCAGCAGCCGAAGTCCCTACGTATCCTACAATGAGCAGTTCTTC.

CDR3 nucleotides: TGTGCCAGCAGTTTCCTCTGGCTAGCGGGAAGCACAGATACGCAGTATTTT. Translating gives CASSFLWLAGSTDTQYF. This chain joins TRBV27 and TRBJ2-3; 9 bases are a match to TRBD2. Per the germline V gene, CDR1 is MNHEY and CDR2 is SMNVEV (reference sequence). The CDR3 consists of 17 residues. Trimming at V came to 3 bases and at J to 0 bases, leaving 7 bases not matched to a gene.

Here the CDR3 reads CASSLGGNEKLFF. The CDR3 coding sequence is TGTGCCAGCAGTTTAGGCGGGAATGAAAAACTGTTTTTT. The chain joins TRBV27 to TRBJ1-4; D not certain. V was pared by 2 bases and J by 5 bases, with 6 bases between. The germline V gene has CDR1 MNHEY and CDR2 SMNVEV (reference sequence). This CDR3 has 13 amino acids.

This chain uses TRBV4-2 with TRBJ2-5, with D perhaps TRBD1 or TRBD2 (6 bases each). Trimming left V 0 bases short and J 4 bases short, with 9 bases between. This CDR3 is built from 14 residues. CDR1 and CDR2 from the germline V gene are LGHNA and YNFKEQ. CDR3 amino acids: CASSQEKGGETQYF. The DNA for the CDR3 is TGTGCCAGCAGCCAAGAAAAGGGGGGAGAGACCCAGTACTTC.

The genes are TRBV4-1 and TRBJ2-3, with 11 bases aligning to TRBD2. Per germline, CDR1 MGHRA and CDR2 YSYEKL. Trimming at V came to 3 bases and at J to 2 bases, leaving 7 bases not matched to a gene. CDR3 length: 17 amino acids. CDR3 sequence (DNA): TGCGCCAGCAGCCAGGGCCTAGCGGGAGGCAACACAGATACGCAGTATTTT. This encodes CASSQGLAGGNTDTQYF.

Comment on this clone: Other DNA sequences within the sample encode an identical CDR3. In DNA, the CDR3 is TGTGCCAGCAGTTTACGGGGGGGTACTGAAGCTTTCTTT. It codes for CASSLRGGTEAFF. This sequence joins TRBV27 and TRBJ1-1, with D maybe TRBD1 (5 bases). V dropped 2 bases and J dropped 5 bases, with 9 bases sitting between them. The CDR3 extends over 13 amino acids. Per the germline V gene, CDR1 is MNHEY and CDR2 is SMNVEV (reference sequence).

The DNA of the CDR3 is TGTGCCAGCAGCTTAGTGGCAGGGGGGTACGAGCAGTACTTC. It yields the protein CASSLVAGGYEQYF. The chain employs TRBV11-2 and TRBJ2-7, with D perhaps matching TRBD1 (7 bases). V was pared by 1 base and J by 4 bases, with 11 bases between. The germline gives CDR1 SGHAT, CDR2 FQNNGV. The CDR3 totals 14 residues.

This clone has just a few counts. The chain employs TRBV7-2 and TRBJ2-6; 8 bases are shared with TRBD2. Trimming removed 5 bases from V and 1 base from J; junction bases left unmatched: 13. Per the germline V gene, CDR1 is SGHTA and CDR2 is FQGNSA. The CDR3 contains 19 residues. DNA of the CDR3: TGTGCCAGCAGCAGAAGGAGCGGGAGCGGGGTATCTGGGGCCAACGTCCTGACTTTC. Its translation is CASSRRSGSGVSGANVLTF.

The chain employs TRBV28 and TRBJ2-7; 8 bases agree with TRBD1. Germline values: CDR1 MDHEN, CDR2 SYDVKM. This CDR3 has 15 amino acids. J lost 4 bases, V lost 2 bases, and 7 bases had no gene match. CDR3 loop: CASSLVGRGQYEQYF. CDR3 DNA: TGTGCCAGCAGTTTAGTTGGCAGGGGGCAATACGAGCAGTACTTC.